Listed below are T cell receptor beta chains from one sample, sequenced in a study of shared clonotypes between healthy human individuals. Generated by immunoSEQ multiplex PCR, the TCRdb table keeps only in-frame clones and is missing some. This sample has under 2,500,000 clones, with almost 96% found just once. Sequencing was performed on naive CD4+ T cells sorted from blood. All receptors come from a young man in good health. Each CDR3 is given with its conserved first and last residue. The D gene is left open where the match is weak. A clone size is listed for some rows: how often the clone was seen (once, few, many), or a class if it is expanded.

J: TRBJ1-5
size: NA
V: TRBV28
length: 15
D: NA
CDR3: CASSKTAHSNQPQHF
DNA: TGTGCCAGCAGTAAAACGGCCCATAGCAATCAGCCCCAGCATTTT

J: TRBJ2-1
size: NA
V: TRBV5-1
length: 15
D: TRBD2
CDR3: CASSLASGRYNEQFF
DNA: TGCGCCAGCAGCTTGGCTAGCGGGAGGTACAATGAGCAGTTCTTC

J: TRBJ1-5
size: NA
V: TRBV7-9
length: 15
D: NA
CDR3: CASSPSGQMNQPQHF
DNA: TGTGCCAGCAGCCCATCAGGACAGATGAATCAGCCCCAGCATTTT

J: TRBJ2-3
size: NA
V: TRBV30
length: 12
D: NA
CDR3: CAWSEGRDTQYF
DNA: TGTGCCTGGAGTGAGGGCAGAGATACGCAGTATTTT

J: TRBJ2-7
size: NA
V: TRBV5-6
length: 13
D: TRBD1
CDR3: CASSLRGPYEQYF
DNA: TGTGCCAGCAGCCTCAGGGGGCCCTACGAGCAGTACTTC

J: TRBJ1-5
size: NA
V: TRBV6-5
length: 13
D: TRBD1
CDR3: CASSRDSNQPQHF
DNA: TGTGCCAGCAGTCGGGACAGTAATCAGCCCCAGCATTTT

J: TRBJ2-7
size: once
V: TRBV6-1
length: 14
D: TRBD2
CDR3: CASSEEAGGGKQYF
DNA: TGTGCCAGCAGTGAAGAGGCGGGGGGCGGGAAGCAGTACTTC

J: TRBJ2-2
size: few
V: TRBV9
length: 16
D: TRBD2
CDR3: CASSGGLAANTGELFF
DNA: TGTGCCAGCAGCGGGGGACTAGCGGCGAACACCGGGGAGCTGTTTTTT

J: TRBJ2-7
size: NA
V: TRBV6-5
length: 14
D: NA
CDR3: CASSSINNAYEQYF
DNA: TGTGCCAGCAGTTCGATCAACAACGCCTACGAGCAGTACTTC

J: TRBJ2-2
size: NA
V: TRBV30
length: 14
D: NA
CDR3: CAWSVSRRTGELFF
DNA: TGTGCCTGGAGTGTATCTCGGCGTACCGGGGAGCTGTTTTTT

J: TRBJ2-5
size: NA
V: TRBV7-3
length: 13
D: NA
CDR3: CASSLLGVRTQYF
DNA: TGTGCCAGCAGCTTACTGGGGGTTCGGACCCAGTACTTC

J: TRBJ2-3
size: NA
V: TRBV6-1
length: 15
D: TRBD1
CDR3: CASSADRAGADTQYF
DNA: TGTGCCAGCAGTGCGGACAGGGCGGGCGCAGATACGCAGTATTTT

J: TRBJ2-2
size: NA
V: TRBV4-3
length: 14
D: TRBD2
CDR3: CASSFRRGTEELFF
DNA: TGCGCCAGCAGCTTCAGGCGGGGGACCGAGGAGCTGTTTTTT

J: TRBJ1-1
size: NA
V: TRBV2
length: 12
D: NA
CDR3: CASGKGGYEAFF
DNA: TGTGCCAGCGGAAAAGGGGGTTATGAAGCTTTCTTT

J: TRBJ2-7
size: NA
V: TRBV7-9
length: 15
D: NA
CDR3: CASSPRGSLYSEQYF
DNA: TGTGCCAGCAGCCCTAGGGGCTCACTTTACTCCGAGCAGTACTTC

J: TRBJ1-2
size: NA
V: TRBV27
length: 14
D: TRBD1
CDR3: CASSRQGPGQGYTF
DNA: TGTGCCAGCAGTCGACAGGGCCCGGGGCAAGGCTACACCTTC

J: TRBJ2-7
size: NA
V: TRBV5-1
length: 15
D: TRBD1
CDR3: CASSSPGQGYGEQYF
DNA: TGCGCCAGCAGCTCACCGGGACAGGGGTACGGCGAGCAGTACTTC

J: TRBJ2-5
size: NA
V: TRBV28
length: 17
D: TRBD1
CDR3: CASSPLGTVGPEETQYF
DNA: TGTGCCAGCAGTCCATTAGGGACAGTCGGACCCGAAGAGACCCAGTACTTC

J: TRBJ2-5
size: NA
V: TRBV7-2
length: 14
D: NA
CDR3: CASSQRDRQETQYF
DNA: TGTGCCAGCAGCCAAAGGGACCGTCAAGAGACCCAGTACTTC

J: TRBJ2-5
size: NA
V: TRBV2
length: 14
D: NA
CDR3: CASSTTGGWETQYF
DNA: TGTGCCAGCAGTACGACAGGAGGTTGGGAGACCCAGTACTTC

J: TRBJ1-6
size: few
V: TRBV2
length: 15
D: NA
CDR3: CASSEEEGGWSPLHF
DNA: TGTGCCAGCAGTGAAGAAGAGGGAGGATGGTCACCCCTCCACTTT

J: TRBJ1-3
size: NA
V: TRBV28
length: 15
D: NA
CDR3: CASSLTRYSGNTIYF
DNA: TGTGCCAGCAGTTTGACCCGGTACTCTGGAAACACCATATATTTT